This T cell receptor (beta chain) originates from a study of response to subunit inactivated influenza vaccine. TCRdb independently ran MiXCR on the RT-PCR reads; one entry per CDR3 protein. The sample carries under 850,000 distinct CDR3 sequences, around a sixth recorded once. V gave up 2 bases and J gave up 8 bases, with 16 bases separating them. The CDR3 has 15 amino acids. CDR1 and CDR2 from the germline V gene are SEHNR and FQNEAQ (reference sequence). This clonotype occurred a few times. V gene TRBV7-9 combines with J gene TRBJ2-4, with TRBD1 as a possible D gene (5 bases). This TCR came from a man aged 45-65 years who received an inactivated influenza vaccine. This material consisted of PBMCs from blood, taken about 5 days after vaccination. The CDR3 DNA sequence: TGTGCCAGCAGCTTATCTTCAGGGTTGTATGACATTCAGTACTTC. Translation: CASSLSSGLYDIQYF.